The 19 T cell receptor beta chains given below trace back to one sample, sequenced in a study of blood T cell repertoires in COVID-19. Generated by immunoSEQ multiplex PCR, the TCRdb table keeps only in-frame clones and is missing some. The sample contains more than 250,000 clones, approximately 86% of which appear only once. What was sequenced was PBMCs or T cells enriched from blood (not recorded which). Source of these receptors: a woman between 18 and 30 years old who had recovered from COVID-19.

With regard to this clone: Other DNA sequences in the sample encode the same CDR3. CDR3 protein: CASSLRGTPGANVLTF. CDR3 nucleotide sequence: TGTGCCAGCAGCTTACGGGGGACCCCCGGGGCCAACGTCCTGACTTTC. The chain uses TRBV11-1 and TRBJ2-6, with TRBD2 as a possible D gene (6 bases). V was clipped by 2 bases and J by 4 bases, with 12 bases between them. From germline, CDR1 is SGHAT and CDR2 FQDESV (reference sequence). The length of the CDR3 is 16 residues.

The J gene is TRBJ1-1, the V gene TRBV5-4, with TRBD1 as a possible D gene (6 bases). Germline values: CDR1 SGHNT, CDR2 YYREEE (reference sequence). Trimming took off 4 bases at V and 5 bases at J, with 21 bases between the two ends. The CDR3 length is 16 residues. CDR3 sequence reads: CASSAGRGGGRTEAFF. DNA of the CDR3: TGTGCCAGCAGCGCCGGGAGGGGAGGGGGAAGGACTGAAGCTTTCTTT.

This chain joins TRBV7-9 and TRBJ1-2, with no clear D. The V gene lost 5 bases and the J gene lost 1 base, with 8 bases spanning the gap. The CDR3 is made up of 13 amino acids. Germline CDR1 is SEHNR and CDR2 is FQNEAQ (reference sequence). The CDR3 reads CASSPTSNYGYTF. The CDR3 nucleotides are TGTGCCAGCAGCCCGACAAGTAACTATGGCTACACCTTC.

This chain uses TRBV4-3 with TRBJ1-2, with 7 bases fitting TRBD1. Germline values: CDR1 LGHNA, CDR2 YSLEER. Losses at the gene ends were 1 base for V and 9 bases for J; bases not matched to a gene: 14. CDR3 size: 16 residues. The CDR3 sequence is CASSQGALTGIHSYTF. The CDR3 nucleotides are TGCGCCAGCAGCCAAGGAGCACTGACAGGGATTCACAGCTACACCTTC.

This clone showed up just a few times. V gene TRBV2 combines with J gene TRBJ1-5; 9 nucleotides line up with TRBD1. CDR3 length equals 14 residues. V dropped 5 bases and J dropped 5; count of bases not matched to a gene: 4. Germline lookup yields CDR1 SNHLY and CDR2 FYNNEI. CDR3 nucleotides: TGTGCCAGCAGTTATAGGACAGGGGATCAGCCCCAGCATTTT. Translation gives CASSYRTGDQPQHF.

The chain uses TRBV6-1 and TRBJ1-6; D is uncertain. This CDR3 region has 16 residues. Trimming took off 1 base at V and 0 bases at J, with 7 bases between the two ends. In germline, CDR1 is MNHNS, CDR2 SASEGT. The CDR3 sequence: CASSEVAHSYNSPLHF. The CDR3 DNA reads TGTGCCAGCAGTGAAGTGGCTCACTCCTATAATTCACCCCTCCACTTT.

This clone was seen a single time. The chain carries TRBV7-9 and TRBJ1-1, with D possibly matching TRBD1 (5 bases). The CDR3 runs 13 residues. Trimming shortened V by 5 bases and J by 5 bases, and 12 bases separated the two germline ends. CDR1 and CDR2 from the germline V gene are SEHNR and FQNEAQ (reference sequence). The CDR3: CASSPDGGTEAFF. The CDR3 DNA follows: TGTGCCAGCAGCCCAGACGGGGGAACTGAAGCTTTCTTT.

Details on this clone: The junction departs from germline at one end; a sequencing error may be responsible. The chain has TRBV19 and TRBJ2-3, with 10 positions matching TRBD1. CDR1 LNHDA and CDR2 SQIVND come from the germline V gene (reference sequence). The CDR3 spans 15 residues. The DNA for the CDR3 is TGTACCAGTAGTGCCGACAGGGGGCGCACAGATACGCAGTATTTT. It yields the protein CTSSADRGRTDTQYF.

The chain has TRBV5-4 and TRBJ2-2; 10 nucleotides agree with TRBD2. V was pared by 1 base and J by 5 bases, with 5 bases of the junction left unmatched. Germline-derived CDR1 and CDR2 are SGHNT and YYREEE (reference sequence). This CDR3 region has 16 residues. The CDR3 reads CASSLFSGGETGELFF. The CDR3, as DNA: TGTGCCAGCAGCTTGTTCAGCGGGGGGGAGACCGGGGAGCTGTTTTTT.

The chain couples TRBV28 to TRBJ1-6; TRBD1 agrees at 10 bases. There are 20 residues in the CDR3. J gave up 5 bases and V 2 bases, and 15 bases lay outside the gene matches. CDR1 is MDHEN and CDR2 is SYDVKM in the germline V gene. Here the CDR3 DNA reads TGTGCCAGCAGTTTACCCCTCCGGGACAGGGGATTCGGTAATAATTCACCCCTCCACTTT. It specifies CASSLPLRDRGFGNNSPLHF.

This rearrangement joins TRBV7-9 to TRBJ2-5; TRBD1 matches at 9 bases. Trimming cost V 1 base and J 5 bases; bases outside gene matches: 8. The CDR3 sequence is 16 residues long. CDR1 SEHNR and CDR2 FQNEAQ come from the germline V gene (reference sequence). The CDR3 reads CASSLEGTGSWETQYF. The CDR3 nucleotides read TGTGCCAGCAGCTTAGAAGGGACAGGGTCTTGGGAGACCCAGTACTTC. Complete variable domain (other parts from reference TRBV7-9 and TRBJ2-5): DTGVSQNPRHKITKRGQNVTFRCDPISEHNRLYWYRQTLGQGPEFLTYFQNEAQLEKSRLLSDRFSAERPKGSFSTLEIQRTEQGDSAMYLCASSLEGTGSWETQYFGPGTRLLVL.

V usage is TRBV6-2 or TRBV6-3 and J usage is TRBJ2-7; 10 nucleotides line up with TRBD2. Trimming at V came to 2 bases and at J to 2 bases, leaving 12 bases not matched to a gene. CDR3 length: 18 residues. Germline CDR1 and CDR2: MNHEY and SVGEGT. As DNA, the CDR3 is TGTGCCAGCAGTTACGGGGCTAGCGGGAGCCTGGACCCCTACGAGCAGTACTTC. It yields the protein CASSYGASGSLDPYEQYF.

This chain uses TRBV2 with TRBJ2-3, with TRBD2 matching over 8 bases. The V gene's germline CDR1 is SNHLY and CDR2 FYNNEI. The J segment lost 1 base and the V segment lost 10 bases, leaving 13 bases of the junction unmatched. CDR3 size: 16 residues. The CDR3 DNA follows: TGTGCCACACACCCCCTGGCGGGGGGTCGCACAGATACGCAGTATTTT. Its protein product is CATHPLAGGRTDTQYF. Combining the CDR3 with reference TRBV2 and TRBJ2-3 gives the whole variable domain EPEVTQTPSHQVTQMGQEVILRCVPISNHLYFYWYRQILGQKVEFLVSFYNNEISEKSEIFDDQFSVERPDGSNFTLKIRSTKLEDSAMYFCATHPLAGGRTDTQYFGPGTRLTVL.

This clone has more than one count but fewer than ten. This sequence joins TRBV7-8 and TRBJ1-1, with a weak D call TRBD1 (6 bases). V gave up 0 bases and J gave up 2 bases, with 7 bases separating them. The CDR3 totals 14 residues. The germline gives CDR1 SGHVS, CDR2 FQNEAQ. CDR3 loop: CASSLARGNTEAFF. The CDR3 region has the DNA TGTGCCAGCAGCTTAGCCAGGGGCAACACTGAAGCTTTCTTT.

The count of this clone is one. The CDR3 is CASSLEGQGGYGYTF. CDR3 sequence (DNA): TGTGCCAGCAGCTTAGAGGGACAGGGGGGCTATGGCTACACCTTC. V is TRBV7-7 and J is TRBJ1-2; 11 bases are a match to TRBD1. The CDR3 runs to 15 residues. V gave up 1 base and J gave up 4 bases; unmatched junction bases: 2. CDR1 and CDR2 from the germline V gene are SSHAT and FNYEAQ (reference sequence).

This clone was found a few times. The genes are TRBV3-1 (or the pseudogene TRBV3-2) and TRBJ2-1; 9 bases align to TRBD2. V was clipped by 4 bases and J by 9 bases; unmatched bases: 16. The CDR3 is 17 residues long. The germline gives CDR1 LGHDT, CDR2 YNNKEL (reference sequence). CDR3 DNA sequence: TGTGCCAGCAGCCGCGGACCTAGCGGGGCAGGGGTCGGTGAGCAGTTCTTC. This sequence encodes CASSRGPSGAGVGEQFF.

V gene TRBV7-8 combines with J gene TRBJ2-7; 8 bases map to TRBD1. Unmatched junction bases numbered 6, after V lost 4 bases and J lost 4 bases. Per the germline V gene, CDR1 is SGHVS and CDR2 is FQNEAQ. CDR3 size: 14 residues. This CDR3 is CASSWTGQVYEQYF. The CDR3 DNA is TGTGCCAGCAGCTGGACAGGGCAGGTTTACGAGCAGTACTTC.

This chain uses TRBV30 with TRBJ1-5; D is possibly TRBD1 (5 bases). Per the germline V gene, CDR1 is GTSNPN and CDR2 is SVGIG (reference sequence). V lost 3 bases and J lost 0, with 12 bases in between. The CDR3 is 15 amino acids. CDR3 bases: TGTGCCTGGAGCGGTCGGGGGTTTAGCAATCAGCCCCAGCATTTT. As protein: CAWSGRGFSNQPQHF. Based on the CDR3 plus reference TRBV30 and TRBJ1-5, the full variable domain is SQTIHQWPATLVQPVGSPLSLECTVEGTSNPNLYWYRQAAGRGLQLLFYSVGIGQISSEVPQNLSASRPQDRQFILSSKKLLLSDSGFYLCAWSGRGFSNQPQHFGDGTRLSIL.

This chain links TRBV21-1 with TRBJ2-3; TRBD2 is the table's D call and was not checked against the DNA. TRBV21-1 is labeled a pseudogene. This CDR3 has 8 amino acids. CDR3: CASSKSDF. The CDR3 DNA reads TGTGCCAGCAGCAAGAGTGATTTT.